This T cell receptor (beta chain) stems from a study of shared clonotypes between healthy human individuals. Study in general: CD8 memory received one plate per donor, CD8 naive two, CD4 memory three and CD4 naive three.

CD8 cells regarded as naive lacked CD45RO, were positively chosen for CCR7, and omitted terminally differentiated effector memory CD45RA+ cells. Donors included only healthy HIV-negative adults lacking recent acute infections or vaccinations. Nashville, Tennessee was home to all donors, who were Caucasian adults. Produced via immunoSEQ multiplex PCR; TCRdb's table is partial and in-frame only. The sample holds more than 2 million clones, about 94% seen once. CDR1 and CDR2 from the germline V gene are SGHVS and FNYEAQ. The length of the CDR3 is 16 residues. Deletions cut 5 bases from V and 4 bases from J, with 17 bases between.

V usage is TRBV7-6 and J usage is TRBJ2-2, with D possibly matching TRBD2 (6 bases). The material sequenced was naive CD8+ T cells from PBMCs. The receptor was isolated from a man in his late teens or twenties in good health. Some clones in this sample may be carry-over from other donors' samples. CDR3 loop: CASSISRLVSTGELFF. The CDR3 DNA sequence: TGTGCCAGCAGCATTAGCCGACTAGTGTCCACCGGGGAGCTGTTTTTT.